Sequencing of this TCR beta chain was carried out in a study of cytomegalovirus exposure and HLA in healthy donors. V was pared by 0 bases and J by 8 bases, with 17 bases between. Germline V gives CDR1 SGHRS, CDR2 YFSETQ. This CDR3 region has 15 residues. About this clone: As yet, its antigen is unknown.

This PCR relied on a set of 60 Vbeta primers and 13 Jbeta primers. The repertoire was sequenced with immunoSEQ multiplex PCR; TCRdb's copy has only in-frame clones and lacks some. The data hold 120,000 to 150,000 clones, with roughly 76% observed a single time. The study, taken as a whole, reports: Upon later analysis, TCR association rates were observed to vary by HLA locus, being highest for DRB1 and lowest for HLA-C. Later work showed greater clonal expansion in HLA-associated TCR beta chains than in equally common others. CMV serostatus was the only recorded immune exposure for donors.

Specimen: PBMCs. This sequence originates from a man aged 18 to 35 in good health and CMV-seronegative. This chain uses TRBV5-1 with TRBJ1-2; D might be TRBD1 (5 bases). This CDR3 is CASSLALQGVEGYTF. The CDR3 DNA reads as TGCGCCAGCAGCTTGGCCTTGCAGGGCGTGGAGGGCTACACCTTC.